These 11 T cell receptor beta chains originate from one sample sequenced in a study of shared clonotypes between healthy human individuals. TCRdb's table, derived via immunoSEQ multiplex PCR, lists solely in-frame clones and lacks some. The sample holds around 690,000 clones, 90% seen once. The material sequenced was memory CD8+ T cells from PBMCs. Subset in this sample: CD45RO+ cells pooled with CCR7-negative TemRA cells. These receptors were taken from a man aged 18 to 29 in good health. Some clones in this sample may be carry-over from other donors' samples.

This chain uses TRBV6-4 with TRBJ1-2; tentatively, D is TRBD1 (6 bases). This CDR3 is built from 14 residues. Germline assignment: CDR1 MRHNA and CDR2 SNTAGT. Between the trimmed V and J ends, which lost 5 bases and 7 bases, there was a span of 17 bases. The CDR3 DNA reads TGTGCCAGCAGTACCGGGGGGGCGTCTGGTGGCTACACCTTC. Protein sequence: CASSTGGASGGYTF.

The rearrangement uses TRBV5-4 and TRBJ2-2, with 9 bases lining up with TRBD1. The trim removed 2 bases at V and 1 base at J, leaving 15 bases unmatched. This CDR3 contains 20 residues. Germline CDR1 is SGHNT and CDR2 is YYREEE (reference sequence). The CDR3: CASSFKGWDRAIWNTGELFF. The CDR3 nucleotides read TGTGCCAGCAGCTTTAAGGGTTGGGACAGGGCAATATGGAACACCGGGGAGCTGTTTTTT.

This rearrangement joins TRBV9 to TRBJ1-1; 7 positions agree with TRBD1. Germline loops: CDR1 SGDLS, CDR2 YYNGEE. There are 15 residues in the CDR3. V lost 4 bases and J lost 1; bases outside the gene matches: 7. The CDR3 spells CASSLLNRGNTEAFF. The CDR3 nucleotides are TGTGCCAGCAGCTTACTGAACAGGGGGAACACTGAAGCTTTCTTT.

V and J are TRBV5-1 and TRBJ2-1; TRBD2 agrees at 9 bases. Germline V gene lookup returns CDR1 SGHRS and CDR2 YFSETQ. With 6 bases clipped from V and 7 bases from J, the junction kept 11 bases outside the gene matches. The CDR3 has 15 residues. Written as DNA, the CDR3 is TGCGCCAGCACCCAGGGTAGCGGGAGTTATAATGAGCAGTTCTTC. Its protein is CASTQGSGSYNEQFF.

The chain uses TRBV9 and TRBJ1-4; 8 bases are a match to TRBD1. Germline V gene lookup returns CDR1 SGDLS and CDR2 YYNGEE. This CDR3 has 14 residues. V trimming: 4 bases; J trimming: 4 bases; junction bases outside the gene matches: 3. CDR3 bases: TGTGCCAGCAGCCCGGGACAGGTTAATGAAAAACTGTTTTTT. Translating gives CASSPGQVNEKLFF.

This clone has only one observation. The V gene is TRBV9, the J gene TRBJ2-7; perhaps TRBD2 as D (6 bases). V lost 1 base, J lost 5 bases, and 16 bases lay in between. CDR3 length: 15 amino acids. The germline V gene has CDR1 SGDLS and CDR2 YYNGEE. The CDR3 sequence is CASSVLGRTLDEQYF. The CDR3 DNA reads TGTGCCAGCAGCGTACTTGGGAGGACCCTCGACGAGCAGTACTTC. The full variable domain, its missing parts supplied by reference TRBV9 and TRBJ2-7, is DSGVTQTPKHLITATGQRVTLRCSPRSGDLSVYWYQQSLDQGLQFLIQYYNGEERAKGNILERFSAQQFPDLHSELNLSSLELGDSALYFCASSVLGRTLDEQYFGPGTRLTVT.

The sample holds one count of this clone. V and J are TRBV11-3 and TRBJ2-2, with 9 bases identical to TRBD2. V lost 0 bases to trimming and J lost 4 bases; unmatched junction nucleotides: 3. The CDR3 totals 16 residues. The germline V gene has CDR1 SGHNT and CDR2 YENEEA. The CDR3 sequence is CASSLEAGGTTGELFF. For the CDR3, the DNA is TGTGCCAGCAGCTTAGAAGCGGGAGGAACCACCGGGGAGCTGTTTTTT.

The chain is built from TRBV5-6 and TRBJ2-3, with D maybe TRBD2 (5 bases). Germline-derived CDR1 and CDR2 are SGHDT and YYEEEE. CDR3 size: 15 residues. Trimming removed 1 base at V and 0 bases at J, with 9 bases between. This chain's CDR3 is CASSLTLASTDTQYF. The CDR3, as DNA: TGTGCCAGCAGCTTGACCCTAGCTAGCACAGATACGCAGTATTTT.

The chain has TRBV27 and TRBJ2-3; D gene ambiguous. The CDR3 has 16 residues. V was trimmed by 4 bases and J by 0 bases, leaving 14 bases between them. CDR1 MNHEY and CDR2 SMNVEV come from the germline V gene (reference sequence). The DNA for the CDR3 is TGTGCCAGCAGTTACCTTCGCCCGACTAGCACAGATACGCAGTATTTT. It codes for CASSYLRPTSTDTQYF.

The chain is built from TRBV10-1 and TRBJ1-1; D might be TRBD1 (5 bases). Germline values: CDR1 WNHNN, CDR2 SYGVQD (reference sequence). Trimming shortened V by 5 bases and J by 4 bases, and 20 bases separated the two germline ends. The CDR3 sequence is 16 residues long. As DNA, the CDR3 is TGCGCCAGCAGTAACTACAGGACCGCGCTGAGCACTGAAGCTTTCTTT. As protein: CASSNYRTALSTEAFF.

A note on this clone: This sample includes further DNA sequences coding for the same CDR3. V gene TRBV27 combines with J gene TRBJ2-3; D call uncertain. Germline values: CDR1 MNHEY, CDR2 SMNVEV (reference sequence). The CDR3 runs to 13 residues. V gave up 0 bases and J gave up 4 bases, with 5 bases separating them. The CDR3: CASSLSRADTQYF. CDR3 DNA: TGTGCCAGCAGTTTATCTCGCGCAGATACGCAGTATTTT.